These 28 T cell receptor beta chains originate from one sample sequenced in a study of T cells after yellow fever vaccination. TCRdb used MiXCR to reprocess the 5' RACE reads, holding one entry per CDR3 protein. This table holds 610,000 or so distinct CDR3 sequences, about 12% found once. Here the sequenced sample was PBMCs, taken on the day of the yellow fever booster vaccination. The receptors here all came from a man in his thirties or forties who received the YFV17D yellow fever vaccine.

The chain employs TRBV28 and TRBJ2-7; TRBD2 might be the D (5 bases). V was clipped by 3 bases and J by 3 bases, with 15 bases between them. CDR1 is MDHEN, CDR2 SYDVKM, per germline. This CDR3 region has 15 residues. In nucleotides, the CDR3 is TGTGCCAGCAGTTTGCGACATTCAGGAGGCTACGAGCAGTACTTC. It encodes CASSLRHSGGYEQYF.

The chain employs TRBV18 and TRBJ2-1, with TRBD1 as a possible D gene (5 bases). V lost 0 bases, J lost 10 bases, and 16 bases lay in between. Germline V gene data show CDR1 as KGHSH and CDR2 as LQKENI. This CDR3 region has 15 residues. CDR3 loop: CASSPPTASFTEQFF. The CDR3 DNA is TGTGCCAGCTCACCACCGACAGCCTCTTTCACCGAGCAGTTCTTC.

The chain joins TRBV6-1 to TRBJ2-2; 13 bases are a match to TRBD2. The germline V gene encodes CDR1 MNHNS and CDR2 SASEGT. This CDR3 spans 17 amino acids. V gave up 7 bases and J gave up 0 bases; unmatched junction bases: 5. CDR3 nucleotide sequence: TGTGCCAGCAAACGACTAGCGGGAGGCACGAACACCGGGGAGCTGTTTTTT. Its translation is CASKRLAGGTNTGELFF.

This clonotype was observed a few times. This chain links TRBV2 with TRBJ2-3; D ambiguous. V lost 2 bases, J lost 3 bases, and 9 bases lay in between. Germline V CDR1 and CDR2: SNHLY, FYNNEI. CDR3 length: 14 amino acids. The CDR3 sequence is CASSEQVSTDTQYF. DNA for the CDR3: TGTGCCAGCAGTGAACAGGTTTCGACAGATACGCAGTATTTT.

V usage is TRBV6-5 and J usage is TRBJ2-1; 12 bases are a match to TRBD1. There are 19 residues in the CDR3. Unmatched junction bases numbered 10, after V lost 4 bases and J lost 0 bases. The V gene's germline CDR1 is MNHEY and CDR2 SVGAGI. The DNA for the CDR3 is TGTGCCAGCAGTTCGGGACAGGGGGCAGCGCGGAGCTCCTACAATGAGCAGTTCTTC. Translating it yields CASSSGQGAARSSYNEQFF.

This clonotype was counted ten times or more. CDR3 sequence (DNA): TGCAGTGCTCTTGGGTCAAATGAGCAGTTCTTC. This codes for CSALGSNEQFF. The genes are TRBV20-1 and TRBJ2-1; D unresolved. The ends were cut back, 5 bases at V and 7 bases at J, with 9 bases in the middle. The CDR3 totals 11 residues. Germline CDR1 and CDR2: DFQATT and SNEGSKA (reference sequence).

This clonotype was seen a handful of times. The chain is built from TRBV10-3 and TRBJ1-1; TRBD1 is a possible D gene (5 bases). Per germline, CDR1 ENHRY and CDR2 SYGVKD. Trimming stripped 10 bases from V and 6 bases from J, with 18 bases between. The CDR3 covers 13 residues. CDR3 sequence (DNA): TGTGCCACGACCAAATCGGTGGGGCCTGAAGCTTTCTTT. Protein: CATTKSVGPEAFF.

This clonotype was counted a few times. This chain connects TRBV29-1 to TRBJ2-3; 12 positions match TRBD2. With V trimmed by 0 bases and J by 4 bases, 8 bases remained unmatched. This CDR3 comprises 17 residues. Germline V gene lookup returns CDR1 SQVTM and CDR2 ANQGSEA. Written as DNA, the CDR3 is TGCAGCGTTGAAGAGGGAGCGGCTAGCGGGAGGGCAGATACGCAGTATTTT. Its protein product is CSVEEGAASGRADTQYF.

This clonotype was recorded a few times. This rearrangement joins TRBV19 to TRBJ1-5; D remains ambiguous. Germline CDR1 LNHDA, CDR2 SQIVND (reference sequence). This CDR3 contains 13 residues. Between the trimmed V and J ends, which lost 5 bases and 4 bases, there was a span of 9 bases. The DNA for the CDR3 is TGTGCCAGTAGTGTGTCAGAAAATCAGCCCCAGCATTTT. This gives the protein CASSVSENQPQHF.

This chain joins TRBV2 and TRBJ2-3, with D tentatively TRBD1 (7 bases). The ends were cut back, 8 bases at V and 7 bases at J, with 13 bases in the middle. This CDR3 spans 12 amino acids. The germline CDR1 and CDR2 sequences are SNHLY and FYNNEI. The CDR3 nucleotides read TGTGCCAGCCGGACAGGAGGGAATACGCAGTATTTT. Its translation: CASRTGGNTQYF.

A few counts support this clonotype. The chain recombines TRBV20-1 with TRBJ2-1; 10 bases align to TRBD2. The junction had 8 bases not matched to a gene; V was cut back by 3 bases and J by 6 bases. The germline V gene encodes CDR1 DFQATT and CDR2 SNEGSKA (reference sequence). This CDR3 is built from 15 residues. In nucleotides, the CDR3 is TGCAGTGCTAGGGAAGCGGGAGGGCCTGTCAATGAGCAGTTCTTC. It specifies CSAREAGGPVNEQFF.

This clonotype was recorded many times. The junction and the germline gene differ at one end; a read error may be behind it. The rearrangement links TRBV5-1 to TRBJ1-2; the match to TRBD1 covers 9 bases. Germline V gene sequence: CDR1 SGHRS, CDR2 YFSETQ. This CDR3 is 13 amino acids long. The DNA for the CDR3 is TGTGCCAGCAGCTCCGGACAGGGGTACGGCTACACCTTC. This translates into CASSSGQGYGYTF. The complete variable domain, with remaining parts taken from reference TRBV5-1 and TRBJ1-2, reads KAGVTQTPRYLIKTRGQQVTLSCSPISGHRSVSWYQQTPGQGLQFLFEYFSETQRNKGNFPGRFSGRQFSNSRSEMNVSTLELGDSALYLCASSSGQGYGYTFGSGTRLTVV.

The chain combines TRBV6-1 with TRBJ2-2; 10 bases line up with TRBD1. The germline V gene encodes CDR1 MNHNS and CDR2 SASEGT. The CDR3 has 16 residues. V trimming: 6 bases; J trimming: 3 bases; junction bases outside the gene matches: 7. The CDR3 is CASRIFGTGDTGELFF. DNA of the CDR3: TGTGCCAGCAGGATATTCGGGACAGGGGACACCGGGGAGCTGTTTTTT.

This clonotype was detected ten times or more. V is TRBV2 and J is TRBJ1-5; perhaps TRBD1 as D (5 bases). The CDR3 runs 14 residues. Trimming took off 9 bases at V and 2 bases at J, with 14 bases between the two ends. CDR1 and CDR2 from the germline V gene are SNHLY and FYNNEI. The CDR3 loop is CASGGVYGNQPQHF. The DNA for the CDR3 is TGTGCCAGTGGGGGAGTATATGGCAATCAGCCCCAGCATTTT.

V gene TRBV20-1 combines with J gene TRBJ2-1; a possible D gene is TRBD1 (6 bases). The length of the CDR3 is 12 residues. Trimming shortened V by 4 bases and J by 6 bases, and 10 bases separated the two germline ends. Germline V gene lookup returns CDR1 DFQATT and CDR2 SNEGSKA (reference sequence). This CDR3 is CSANRAGNEQFF. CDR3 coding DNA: TGCAGTGCTAACAGGGCGGGCAATGAGCAGTTCTTC.

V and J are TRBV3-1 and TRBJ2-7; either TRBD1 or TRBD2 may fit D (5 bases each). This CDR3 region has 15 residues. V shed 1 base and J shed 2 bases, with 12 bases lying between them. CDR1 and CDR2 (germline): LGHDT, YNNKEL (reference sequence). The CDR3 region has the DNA TGTGCCAGCAGCCAAGGTTCGGGGCTGACCTACGAGCAGTACTTC. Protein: CASSQGSGLTYEQYF.

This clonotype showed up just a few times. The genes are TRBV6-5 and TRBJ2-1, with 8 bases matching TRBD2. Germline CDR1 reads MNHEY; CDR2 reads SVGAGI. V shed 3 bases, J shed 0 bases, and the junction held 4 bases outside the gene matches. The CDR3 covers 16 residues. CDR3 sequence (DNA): TGTGCCAGCAGTTATCAAGCGGGAGTCTCCTACAATGAGCAGTTCTTC. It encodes CASSYQAGVSYNEQFF.

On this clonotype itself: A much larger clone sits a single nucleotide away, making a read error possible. The CDR3 spells CASSHRQGPRIHEQYF. As DNA, the CDR3 is TGCGCCAGCAGTCACCGTCAGGGCCCAAGGATCCACGAGCAGTACTTC. The chain uses TRBV23-1 and TRBJ2-7, with D perhaps matching TRBD1 (5 bases). TRBV23-1 is labeled an ORF, and its function is uncertain. V was clipped by 3 bases and J by 5 bases, with 20 bases between them. The CDR3 runs to 16 residues.

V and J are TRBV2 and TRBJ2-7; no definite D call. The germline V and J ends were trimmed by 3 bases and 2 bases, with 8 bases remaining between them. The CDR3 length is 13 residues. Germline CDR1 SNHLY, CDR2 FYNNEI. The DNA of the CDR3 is TGTGCCAGCAGTGATGCCACCGCCTACGAGCAGTACTTC. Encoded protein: CASSDATAYEQYF.

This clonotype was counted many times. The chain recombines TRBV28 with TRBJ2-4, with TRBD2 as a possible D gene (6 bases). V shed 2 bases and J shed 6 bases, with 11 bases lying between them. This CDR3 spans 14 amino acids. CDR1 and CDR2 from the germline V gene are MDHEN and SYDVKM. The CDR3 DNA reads TGTGCCAGCAGTTTAAGTAACGGGAGAAACATTCAGTACTTC. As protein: CASSLSNGRNIQYF.

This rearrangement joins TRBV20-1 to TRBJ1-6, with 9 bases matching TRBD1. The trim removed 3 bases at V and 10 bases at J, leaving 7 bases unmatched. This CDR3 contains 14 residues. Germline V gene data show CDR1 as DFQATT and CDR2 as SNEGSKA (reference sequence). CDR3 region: CSASPGQGLSPLHF. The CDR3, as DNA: TGCAGTGCTAGTCCGGGACAGGGTCTATCACCCCTCCACTTT.

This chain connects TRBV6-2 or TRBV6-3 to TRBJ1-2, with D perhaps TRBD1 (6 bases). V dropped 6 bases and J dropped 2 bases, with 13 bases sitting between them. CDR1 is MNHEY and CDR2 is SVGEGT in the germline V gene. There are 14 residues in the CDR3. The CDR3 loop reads CASRHHTGNYGYTF. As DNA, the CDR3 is TGTGCCAGCAGGCATCATACAGGGAACTATGGCTACACCTTC.

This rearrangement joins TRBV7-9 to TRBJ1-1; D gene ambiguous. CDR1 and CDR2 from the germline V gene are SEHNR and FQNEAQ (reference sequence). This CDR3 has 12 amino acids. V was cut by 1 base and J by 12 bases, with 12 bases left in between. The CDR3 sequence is CASSLGAWTPFF. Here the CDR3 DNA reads TGTGCCAGCAGCTTAGGAGCATGGACGCCTTTCTTT.

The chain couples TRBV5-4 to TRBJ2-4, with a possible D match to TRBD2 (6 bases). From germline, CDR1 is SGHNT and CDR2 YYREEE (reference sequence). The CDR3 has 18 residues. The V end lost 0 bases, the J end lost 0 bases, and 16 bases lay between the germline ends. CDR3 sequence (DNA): TGTGCCAGCAGCTTGGGCAGTCCTGGGGGACTAGCCAAAAACATTCAGTACTTC. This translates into CASSLGSPGGLAKNIQYF.

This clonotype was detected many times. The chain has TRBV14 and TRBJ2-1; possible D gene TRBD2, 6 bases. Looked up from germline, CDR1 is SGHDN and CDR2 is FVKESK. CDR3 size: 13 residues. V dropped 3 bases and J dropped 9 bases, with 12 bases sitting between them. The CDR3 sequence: CASSHAGSVEQFF. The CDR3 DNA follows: TGTGCCAGCAGCCACGCGGGATCGGTTGAGCAGTTCTTC. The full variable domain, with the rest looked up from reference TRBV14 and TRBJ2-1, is EAGVTQFPSHSVIEKGQTVTLRCDPISGHDNLYWYRRVMGKEIKFLLHFVKESKQDESGMPNNRFLAERTGGTYSTLKVQPAELEDSGVYFCASSHAGSVEQFFGPGTRLTVL.

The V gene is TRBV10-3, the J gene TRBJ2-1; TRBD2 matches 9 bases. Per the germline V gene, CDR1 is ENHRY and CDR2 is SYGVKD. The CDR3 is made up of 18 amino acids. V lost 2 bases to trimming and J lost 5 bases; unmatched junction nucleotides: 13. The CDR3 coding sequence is TGTGCCATCAGTGAGACCCGACCGGGACTAGCTGATAACAATGAGCAGTTCTTC. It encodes CAISETRPGLADNNEQFF.

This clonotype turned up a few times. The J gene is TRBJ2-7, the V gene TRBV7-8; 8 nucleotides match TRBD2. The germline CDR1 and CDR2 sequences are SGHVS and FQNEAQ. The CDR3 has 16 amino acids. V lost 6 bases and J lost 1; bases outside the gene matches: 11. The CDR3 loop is CASRSRWSSGSYEQYF. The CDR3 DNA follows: TGTGCCAGCAGATCCCGGTGGTCTAGCGGGTCCTACGAGCAGTACTTC.

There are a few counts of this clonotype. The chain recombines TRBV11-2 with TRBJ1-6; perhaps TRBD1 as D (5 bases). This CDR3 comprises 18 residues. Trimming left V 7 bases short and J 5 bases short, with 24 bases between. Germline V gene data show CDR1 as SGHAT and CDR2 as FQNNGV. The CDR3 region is CASNGPPGHEQNNSPLHF. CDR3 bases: TGTGCCAGCAACGGACCCCCTGGACACGAACAAAATAATTCACCCCTCCACTTT.